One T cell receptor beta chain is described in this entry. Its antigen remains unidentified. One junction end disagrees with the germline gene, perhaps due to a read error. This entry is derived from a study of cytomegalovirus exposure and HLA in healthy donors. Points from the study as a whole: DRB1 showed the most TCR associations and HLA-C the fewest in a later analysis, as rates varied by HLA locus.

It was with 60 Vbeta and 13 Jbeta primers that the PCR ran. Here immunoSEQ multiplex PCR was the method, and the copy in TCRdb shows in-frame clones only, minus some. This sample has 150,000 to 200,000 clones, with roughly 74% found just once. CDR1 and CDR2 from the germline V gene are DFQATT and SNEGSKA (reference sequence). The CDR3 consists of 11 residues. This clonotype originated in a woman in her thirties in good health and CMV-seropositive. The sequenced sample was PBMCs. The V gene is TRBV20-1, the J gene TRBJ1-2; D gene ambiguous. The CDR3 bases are TGCAGTGCTAGAGATCTGGGCTTTACGGTTTTC. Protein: CSARDLGFTVF.